This is a list of T cell receptor beta chains from one sample in a study of T cells in Graves' hyperthyroidism and ophthalmopathy. Each CDR3 protein is one row after TCRdb ran MiXCR on the multiplex PCR reads. The sample carries 480,000 or so distinct CDR3 sequences, 46% recorded once. Sequencing was carried out using peripheral blood or thyroid tissue (not recorded which). These receptors were taken from an adult woman with Graves' disease, either hyperthyroidism or ophthalmopathy (not recorded which). The CDR3 runs from the conserved cysteine through the conserved F or W. A D gene is named only where the DNA matches it firmly. Clone size is not always given. Where it is, it says once, few, many or a class for expanded clones.

DNA | CDR3 | V | size | J | D
TGTGCCAGCAGTTTCGGGGGGCTGTTTTTT | CASSFGGLFF | TRBV12-3/TRBV12-4 | . | TRBJ2-2 | .
TGTGCCAGCAGCCCCAGGATAGGGGGTGGAGAGACCCAGTACTTC | CASSPRIGGGETQYF | TRBV2 | . | TRBJ2-5 | .
TGTGCCAGCACCGGACAGGGGGGAGGCACTGAAGCTTTCTTT | CASTGQGGGTEAFF | TRBV28 | few | TRBJ1-1 | TRBD1
TGTGCCACCAGCTTTATTACCGGGACAGGGGAGCTGTTTTTT | CATSFITGTGELFF | TRBV15 | . | TRBJ2-2 | .
TGTGCCACCGGGAGGAGCTCCTACGAGCAGTACTTC | CATGRSSYEQYF | TRBV19 | . | TRBJ2-7 | TRBD2
TGTGCCAGCAGCTTAAGTGGCGGGATAGAGACCCAGTACTTC | CASSLSGGIETQYF | TRBV7-3 | once | TRBJ2-5 | .
TGTGCCACCAGCAGAGCGGGCCAGGCCTACGTCCTGACTTTC | CATSRAGQAYVLTF | TRBV15 | . | TRBJ2-6 | .
TGCAGTGCTAGAAGACTAGCGGGAGGACAAGAGACCCAGTACTTC | CSARRLAGGQETQYF | TRBV20-1 | . | TRBJ2-5 | TRBD2
TGTGCCAGCAGCTTAGATTACGGGATGATCGAGCAGTACTTC | CASSLDYGMIEQYF | TRBV7-9 | many | TRBJ2-7 | .
TGTGCCAGCAGCTTAAGGGGGAGGGGGGTCTACGAGCAGTACTTC | CASSLRGRGVYEQYF | TRBV11-2 | many | TRBJ2-7 | .
TGTGCCAGCAGTGAGCAGGAAACGGGGGCCAACGTCCTGACTTTC | CASSEQETGANVLTF | TRBV2 | many | TRBJ2-6 | .
TGTGCCAGCAGTGTGTGGCGGGAGCTGGAGACCCAGTACTTC | CASSVWRELETQYF | TRBV2 | many | TRBJ2-5 | TRBD2
TGTGCCACCAGCAGAGCAAGTCGGCAGCGAGACGAGCAGTACTTC | CATSRASRQRDEQYF | TRBV15 | many | TRBJ2-7 | .
TGTGCCAGCAGTGAGGCCGAGAACACTGAAGCTTTCTTT | CASSEAENTEAFF | TRBV2 | many | TRBJ1-1 | .
TGTGCCAGCAGCTTAGCCTGGACGATGGACACCATATATTTT | CASSLAWTMDTIYF | TRBV11-2 | . | TRBJ1-3 | .
TGTGCCAGCAGCTTGGTGGGGGGACACGAGCAGTACTTC | CASSLVGGHEQYF | TRBV11-2 | . | TRBJ2-7 | .
TGTGCCAGCAGCTTCCTGGGTACGCATAGCAGAGAAAAACTGTTTTTT | CASSFLGTHSREKLFF | TRBV7-2 | many | TRBJ1-4 | .
TGTGCCAGCAGCCAAGATCTAGGCGTTGTAACGGAGCAGTACTTC | CASSQDLGVVTEQYF | TRBV14 | once | TRBJ2-7 | .
TGTGCCAGCAGCCCGATTGGGGTGGACCACTATGGCTACACCTTC | CASSPIGVDHYGYTF | TRBV12-3/TRBV12-4 | . | TRBJ1-2 | .
TGTGCCATCAGTGAATTAAGGAGTGGGGGAAACACCATATATTTT | CAISELRSGGNTIYF | TRBV10-3 | . | TRBJ1-3 | .
TGTGCCAGCAGCCAACCTTATGTTCCAGGGGGCCTGGAAGCTTTCTTT | CASSQPYVPGGLEAFF | TRBV7-2 | many | TRBJ1-1 | TRBD1
TGTGCCAGCAGTTACTCGGTGAACACTGAAGCTTTCTTT | CASSYSVNTEAFF | TRBV6-5 | many | TRBJ1-1 | .
TGTGCCAGCAGCTTCAGCCGGGGTGGCTATGGCTACACCTTC | CASSFSRGGYGYTF | TRBV7-8 | . | TRBJ1-2 | .
TGCGCCAGCAGCCAAGGGGTAGGGGTCGTTCGGAGCAATCAGCCCCAGCATTTT | CASSQGVGVVRSNQPQHF | TRBV4-1 | . | TRBJ1-5 | .
TGTGCCAGCAGTCCAATCCGGGACAGCTCCTACGAGCAGTACTTC | CASSPIRDSSYEQYF | TRBV3-1 | few | TRBJ2-7 | TRBD1
TGTGCCACCAGCAGAGATCGGGGCGCGGAGGGCACTGAAGCTTTCTTT | CATSRDRGAEGTEAFF | TRBV15 | . | TRBJ1-1 | .
TGTGCCACCAGCAGCACCGGGACGTTCCAAGAAAAACTGTTTTTT | CATSSTGTFQEKLFF | TRBV15 | . | TRBJ1-4 | .
TGTGCCAGCAGGGGACTGCTGGAGACCCAGTACTTC | CASRGLLETQYF | TRBV6-5 | few | TRBJ2-5 | .
TGTGCCAGCAGCTTAGACGGGGCCGCTGGGGCCAACGTCCTGACTTTC | CASSLDGAAGANVLTF | TRBV7-2 | once | TRBJ2-6 | .
TGTGCCAGCAGCTTAGTCGATGAGACCCAGTACTTC | CASSLVDETQYF | TRBV7-2 | many | TRBJ2-5 | .
TGTGCCATCAGTGTCCAGGGAGGCACTGAAGCTTTCTTT | CAISVQGGTEAFF | TRBV10-3 | . | TRBJ1-1 | .
TGTGCCAGCAGCGTAAGCCCTTTGATAGGGGCGGATGGCTACACCTTC | CASSVSPLIGADGYTF | TRBV9 | many | TRBJ1-2 | .
TGCAGCATAGCAGGGACAGCTTCTGGTGGAAACACCATATATTTT | CSIAGTASGGNTIYF | TRBV29-1 | . | TRBJ1-3 | TRBD1